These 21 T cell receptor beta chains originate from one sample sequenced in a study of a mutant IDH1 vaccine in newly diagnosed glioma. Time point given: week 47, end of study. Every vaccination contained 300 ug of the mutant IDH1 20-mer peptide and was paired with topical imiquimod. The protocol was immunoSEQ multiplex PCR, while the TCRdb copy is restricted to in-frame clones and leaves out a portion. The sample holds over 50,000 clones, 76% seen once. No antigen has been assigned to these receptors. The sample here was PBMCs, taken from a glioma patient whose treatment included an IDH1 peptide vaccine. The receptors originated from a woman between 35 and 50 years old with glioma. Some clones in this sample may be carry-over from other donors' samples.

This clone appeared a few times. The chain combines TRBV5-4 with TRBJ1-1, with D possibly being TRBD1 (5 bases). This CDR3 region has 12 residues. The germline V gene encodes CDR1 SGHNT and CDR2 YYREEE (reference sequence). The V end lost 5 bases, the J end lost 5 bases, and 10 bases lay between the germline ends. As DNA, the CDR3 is TGTGCCAGCAGGGGGCGAAAAACTGAAGCTTTCTTT. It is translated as CASRGRKTEAFF.

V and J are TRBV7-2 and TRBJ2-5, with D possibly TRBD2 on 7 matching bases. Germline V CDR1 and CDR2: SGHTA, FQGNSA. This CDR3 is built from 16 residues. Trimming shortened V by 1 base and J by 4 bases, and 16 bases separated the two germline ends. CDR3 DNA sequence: TGTGCCAGCAGCTTAGGTTTGGGGGGGGCCTCAGAGACCCAGTACTTC. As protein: CASSLGLGGASETQYF.

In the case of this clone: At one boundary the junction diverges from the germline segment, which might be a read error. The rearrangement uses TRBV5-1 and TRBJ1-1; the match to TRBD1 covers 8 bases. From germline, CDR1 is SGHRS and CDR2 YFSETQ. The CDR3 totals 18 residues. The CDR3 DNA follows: TGCGCCAGCAGTTTGGACAGGGTGCTGTTTATGGGGAACACTGAAGCTTTCTTT. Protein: CASSLDRVLFMGNTEAFF.

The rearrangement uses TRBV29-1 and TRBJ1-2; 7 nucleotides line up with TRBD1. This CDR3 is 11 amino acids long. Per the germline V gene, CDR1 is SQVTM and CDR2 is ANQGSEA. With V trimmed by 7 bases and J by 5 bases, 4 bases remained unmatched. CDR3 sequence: CSGEQGYGYTF. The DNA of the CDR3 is TGCAGCGGCGAACAGGGGTATGGCTACACCTTC.

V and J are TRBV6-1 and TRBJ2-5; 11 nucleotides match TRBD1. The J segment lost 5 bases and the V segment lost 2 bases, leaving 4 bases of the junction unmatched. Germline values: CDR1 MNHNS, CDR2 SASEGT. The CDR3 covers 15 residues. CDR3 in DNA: TGTGCCAGCAGTGAATGGGGACAGGGGGGGGAGACCCAGTACTTC. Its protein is CASSEWGQGGETQYF.

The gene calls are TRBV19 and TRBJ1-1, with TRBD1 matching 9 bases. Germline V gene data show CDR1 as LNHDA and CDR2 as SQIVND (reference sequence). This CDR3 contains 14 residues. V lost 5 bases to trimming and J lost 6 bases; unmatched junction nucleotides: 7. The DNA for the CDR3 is TGTGCCAGTAGTCGAACGACAGGGGGTCCTGAAGCTTTCTTT. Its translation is CASSRTTGGPEAFF. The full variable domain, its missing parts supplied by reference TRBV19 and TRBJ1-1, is DGGITQSPKYLFRKEGQNVTLSCEQNLNHDAMYWYRQDPGQGLRLIYYSQIVNDFQKGDIAEGYSVSREKKESFPLTVTSAQKNPTAFYLCASSRTTGGPEAFFGQGTRLTVV.

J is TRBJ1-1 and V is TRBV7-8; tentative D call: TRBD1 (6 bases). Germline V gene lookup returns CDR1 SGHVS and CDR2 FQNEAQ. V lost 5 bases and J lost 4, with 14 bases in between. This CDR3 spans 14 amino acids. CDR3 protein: CASSPSGVATEAFF. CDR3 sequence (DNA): TGTGCCAGCAGCCCCTCAGGGGTGGCCACTGAAGCTTTCTTT.

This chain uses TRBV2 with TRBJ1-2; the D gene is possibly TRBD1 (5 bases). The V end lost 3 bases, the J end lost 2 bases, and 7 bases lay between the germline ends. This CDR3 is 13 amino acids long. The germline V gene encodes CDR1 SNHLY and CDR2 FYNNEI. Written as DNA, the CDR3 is TGTGCCAGCAGTGATCGGGGGAACTATGGCTACACCTTC. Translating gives CASSDRGNYGYTF.

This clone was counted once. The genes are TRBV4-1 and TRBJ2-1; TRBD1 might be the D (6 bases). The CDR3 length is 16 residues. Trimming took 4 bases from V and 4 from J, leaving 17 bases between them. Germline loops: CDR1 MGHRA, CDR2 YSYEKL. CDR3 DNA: TGCGCCAGCAGCCTAAAAACAGGGTTCGGTTACAATGAGCAGTTCTTC. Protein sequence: CASSLKTGFGYNEQFF.

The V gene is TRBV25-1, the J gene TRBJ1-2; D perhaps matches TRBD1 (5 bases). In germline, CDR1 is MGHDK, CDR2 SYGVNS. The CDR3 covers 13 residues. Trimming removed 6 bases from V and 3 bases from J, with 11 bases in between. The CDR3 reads CASSDREYYGYTF. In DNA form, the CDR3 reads TGTGCCAGCAGCGACAGAGAATACTATGGCTACACCTTC.

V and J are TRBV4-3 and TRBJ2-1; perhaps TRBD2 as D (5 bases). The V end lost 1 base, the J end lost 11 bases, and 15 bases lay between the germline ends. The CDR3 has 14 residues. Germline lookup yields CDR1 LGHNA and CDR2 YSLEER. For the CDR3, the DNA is TGCGCCAGCAGCCAAGGTGGACTCCCAACAAAGCAGTTCTTC. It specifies CASSQGGLPTKQFF.

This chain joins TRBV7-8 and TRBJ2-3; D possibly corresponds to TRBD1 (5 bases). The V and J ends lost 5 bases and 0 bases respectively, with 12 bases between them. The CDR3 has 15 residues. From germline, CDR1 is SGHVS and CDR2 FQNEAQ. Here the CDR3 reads CASSQKGISTDTQYF. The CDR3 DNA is TGTGCCAGCAGCCAAAAGGGGATCAGCACAGATACGCAGTATTTT.

CDR3 region: CASSLGSSSGNTIYF. For the CDR3, the DNA is TGTGCCAGCAGCTTGGGAAGCAGCTCTGGAAACACCATATATTTT. This chain uses TRBV7-9 with TRBJ1-3; D is uncertain. V was cut by 3 bases and J by 0 bases, with 9 bases left in between. Germline V gives CDR1 SEHNR, CDR2 FQNEAQ (reference sequence). The CDR3 covers 15 residues.

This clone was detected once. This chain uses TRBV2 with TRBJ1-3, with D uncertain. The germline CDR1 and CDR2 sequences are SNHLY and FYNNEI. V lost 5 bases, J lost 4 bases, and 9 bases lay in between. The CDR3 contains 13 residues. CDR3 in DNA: TGTGCCAGCAGTTCGACCGGCGGAAACACCATATATTTT. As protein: CASSSTGGNTIYF.

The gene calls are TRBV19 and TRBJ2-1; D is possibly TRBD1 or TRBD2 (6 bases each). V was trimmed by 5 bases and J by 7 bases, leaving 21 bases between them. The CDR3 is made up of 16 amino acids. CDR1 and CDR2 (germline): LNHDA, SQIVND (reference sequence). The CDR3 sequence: CASSFSPGGRGNEQFF. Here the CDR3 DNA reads TGTGCCAGTAGTTTCTCCCCTGGGGGCCGGGGGAATGAGCAGTTCTTC.

This CDR3 is CSARTSGNAYF. CDR3 nucleotides: TGCAGTGCTAGGACTAGCGGGAATGCGTACTTC. The genes are TRBV20-1 and TRBJ2-7, with 11 positions matching TRBD2. CDR1 and CDR2 from the germline V gene are DFQATT and SNEGSKA (reference sequence). The CDR3 has 11 amino acids. The V gene end was trimmed by 3 bases and the J gene end by 12 bases; junction bases not matched to a gene: 4.

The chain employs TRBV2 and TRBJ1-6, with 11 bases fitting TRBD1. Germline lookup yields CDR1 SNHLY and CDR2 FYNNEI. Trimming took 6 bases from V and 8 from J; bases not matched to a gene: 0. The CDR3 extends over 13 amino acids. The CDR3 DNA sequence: TGTGCCAGCAGGGGACAGGGGGATTCACCCCTCCACTTT. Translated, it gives CASRGQGDSPLHF. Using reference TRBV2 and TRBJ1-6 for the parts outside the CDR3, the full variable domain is EPEVTQTPSHQVTQMGQEVILRCVPISNHLYFYWYRQILGQKVEFLVSFYNNEISEKSEIFDDQFSVERPDGSNFTLKIRSTKLEDSAMYFCASRGQGDSPLHFGNGTRLTVT.

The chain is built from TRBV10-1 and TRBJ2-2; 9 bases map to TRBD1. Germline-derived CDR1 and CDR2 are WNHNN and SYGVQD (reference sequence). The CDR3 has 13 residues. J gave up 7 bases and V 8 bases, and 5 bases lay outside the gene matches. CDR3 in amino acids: CASRDRDSGELFF. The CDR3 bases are TGCGCCAGCCGGGACAGGGATAGCGGGGAGCTGTTTTTT.

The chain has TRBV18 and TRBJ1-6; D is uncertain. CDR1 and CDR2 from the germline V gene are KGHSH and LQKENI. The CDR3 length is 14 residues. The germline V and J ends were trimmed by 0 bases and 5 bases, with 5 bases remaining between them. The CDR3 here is CASSPPTNNSPLHF. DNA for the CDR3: TGTGCCAGCTCACCACCGACAAATAATTCACCCCTCCACTTT.

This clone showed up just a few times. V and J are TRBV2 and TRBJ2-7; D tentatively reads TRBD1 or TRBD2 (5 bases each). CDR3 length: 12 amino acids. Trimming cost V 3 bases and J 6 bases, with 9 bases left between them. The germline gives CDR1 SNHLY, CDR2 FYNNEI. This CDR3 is CASSEDGTEQYF. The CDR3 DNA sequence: TGTGCCAGCAGTGAGGACGGGACCGAGCAGTACTTC.

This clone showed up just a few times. The CDR3 sequence is CASSEYTLSGEYQETQYF. In DNA, the CDR3 is TGTGCCAGCAGTGAATATACCTTAAGCGGGGAGTACCAAGAGACCCAGTACTTC. The V call is TRBV25-1, the J call TRBJ2-5; 7 bases map to TRBD2. The CDR3 contains 18 residues. Unmatched junction bases numbered 10, after V lost 0 bases and J lost 0 bases. The V gene's germline CDR1 is MGHDK and CDR2 SYGVNS.